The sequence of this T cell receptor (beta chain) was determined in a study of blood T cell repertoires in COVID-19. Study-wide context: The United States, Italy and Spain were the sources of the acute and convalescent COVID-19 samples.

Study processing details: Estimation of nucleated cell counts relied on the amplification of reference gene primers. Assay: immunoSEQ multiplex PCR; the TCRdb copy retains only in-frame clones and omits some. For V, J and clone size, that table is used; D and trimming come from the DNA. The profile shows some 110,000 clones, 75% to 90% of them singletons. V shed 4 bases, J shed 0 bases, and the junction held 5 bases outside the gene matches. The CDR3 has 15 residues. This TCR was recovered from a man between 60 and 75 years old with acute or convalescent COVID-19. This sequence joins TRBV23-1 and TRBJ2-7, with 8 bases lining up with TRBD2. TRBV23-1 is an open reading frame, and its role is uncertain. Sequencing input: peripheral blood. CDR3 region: CASSPGGAISYEQYV. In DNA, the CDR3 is TGCGCCAGCAGTCCGGGGGGGGCCATCTCCTACGAGCAGTACGTC.